This T cell receptor beta chain appears in the sequencing data of a study of regulatory T cells in long-lasting Graves disease. CDR3-region Arm-PCR and iRepertoire HTBI primers produced the TCR beta libraries. TCRdb reprocessed the multiplex PCR reads via MiXCR and lists one record per CDR3 protein. The sample includes almost 450,000 distinct CDR3 sequences, roughly 15% of them seen just once. Whole-study findings and limits: Less diverse TCR repertoires were seen in persistent Graves' patients than in newly diagnosed ones.

CDR3 length: 15 residues. The germline V gene encodes CDR1 DFQATT and CDR2 SNEGSKA (reference sequence). The germline V and J ends were trimmed by 0 bases and 7 bases, with 13 bases remaining between them. Details on this clonotype: Its specificity is not known.

Time point given: newly diagnosed GD, antithyroid drugs for less than 3 months. From PBMCs, RNA was extracted and then used to make the TCR library. Xi'an, China, was home to the endocrinology department that provided patients. These data were also filed under a second study, of T cells in Graves' hyperthyroidism and ophthalmopathy.

The sample was peripheral blood mononuclear cells (PBMCs), taken at new diagnosis, from a patient treated with antithyroid drugs. The chain has TRBV20-1 and TRBJ1-6, with D hard to call. This TCR came from a woman in her 30s with Graves disease. The CDR3 loop is CSARDLEGPNSPLHF. Here the CDR3 DNA reads TGCAGTGCTAGAGATCTGGAGGGTCCCAATTCACCCCTCCACTTT.